These 26 T cell receptor beta chains came from one sample sequenced in a study of glioma-infiltrating T cells. Using RNA template, CDR3s of TCR alpha and beta were amplified with iRepertoire arm-PCR. Using its own MiXCR run on the multiplex PCR reads, TCRdb lists one record per CDR3 protein. Seen here are around 190,000 distinct CDR3 sequences, more than 25% observed once, and the top ten hold roughly 21%. The sequenced sample was glioma tissue, nonneoplastic brain tissue, or PBMCs (not recorded which). The receptors were gathered from a human donor with low-grade glioma or glioblastoma, undergoing nonglioma brain surgery, or in good health (not recorded which).

This clonotype was seen repeatedly, ten times or more. J is TRBJ1-2 and V is TRBV25-1; 8 nucleotides agree with TRBD1. Germline lookup yields CDR1 MGHDK and CDR2 SYGVNS. CDR3 size: 17 residues. Losses at the gene ends were 10 bases for V and 0 bases for J; bases not matched to a gene: 16. In nucleotides, the CDR3 is TGTGCCAACCGCACCGGGACAGGTCTACCCGCTAACTATGGCTACACCTTC. Encoded protein: CANRTGTGLPANYGYTF.

Notes on this clonotype: The junction and the germline gene differ at one end; a read error may be behind it. The chain links TRBV10-3 to TRBJ2-3; D is possibly TRBD2 (6 bases). Germline values: CDR1 ENHRY, CDR2 SYGVKD. This CDR3 is built from 14 residues. CDR3 DNA sequence: TGTGCCCTCGGAGTCTTTTCTAGCGCAGATACGCAGGATTTT. Translation gives CALGVFSSADTQDF.

The sample holds many counts of this clonotype. This rearrangement joins TRBV7-9 to TRBJ1-1; possible D gene TRBD1, 6 bases. The ends were cut back, 8 bases at V and 6 bases at J, with 16 bases in the middle. The germline CDR1 and CDR2 sequences are SEHNR and FQNEAQ (reference sequence). The CDR3 is made up of 13 amino acids. Written as DNA, the CDR3 is TGTGCCAGCCGGCGGGACACCCTACCTGAAGCTTTCTTT. Its translation: CASRRDTLPEAFF.

Only one count was recorded for this clonotype. A read error may explain this, as a much larger clone is one base away. Here the CDR3 DNA reads TGTGCCAGCTCACCAGCAGGGGGGAGCGATGAGCAGTACTTC. Amino acids: CASSPAGGSDEQYF. The chain joins TRBV18 to TRBJ2-7, with a tentative D call TRBD1 (7 bases). Trimming shortened V by 2 bases and J by 7 bases, and 15 bases separated the two germline ends. The CDR3 sequence is 14 residues long. From germline, CDR1 is KGHSH and CDR2 LQKENI.

The chain employs TRBV6-5 and TRBJ2-3; 9 nucleotides align to TRBD1. Germline trimming cut 7 bases from V and 4 bases from J; bases unmatched to any gene: 6. From germline, CDR1 is MNHEY and CDR2 SVGAGI. This CDR3 contains 14 residues. CDR3 amino acids: CASKGGQGADTQYF. The CDR3, as DNA: TGTGCCAGCAAAGGGGGACAGGGCGCAGATACGCAGTATTTT.

This clonotype was seen a handful of times. The chain uses TRBV9 and TRBJ1-3; TRBD1 agrees at 7 bases. V was pared by 0 bases and J by 6 bases, with 3 bases of the junction left unmatched. This CDR3 region has 14 residues. Germline-derived CDR1 and CDR2 are SGDLS and YYNGEE. CDR3 residues: CASSVEGAVNTIYF. The DNA of the CDR3 is TGTGCCAGCAGCGTAGAGGGGGCCGTAAACACCATATATTTT.

The genes are TRBV7-8 and TRBJ2-2; D gene uncertain. The CDR3 extends over 11 amino acids. Trimming took 6 bases from V and 11 from J, leaving 10 bases between them. Germline-derived CDR1 and CDR2 are SGHVS and FQNEAQ. The CDR3 DNA is TGTGCCAGCAGGGGTCAGAGAGAGCTGTTTTTT. Amino acid sequence: CASRGQRELFF.

In its sample, this clonotype was seen many times. The CDR3 loop reads CASTGGNYGYTF. For the CDR3, the DNA is TGTGCCAGCACGGGGGGTAACTATGGCTACACCTTC. J is TRBJ1-2 and V is TRBV6-1, with D perhaps TRBD1 (5 bases). V lost 7 bases to trimming and J lost 1 base, with 7 bases between them. The CDR3 spans 12 residues. Germline values: CDR1 MNHNS, CDR2 SASEGT.

In its sample, this clonotype was seen many times. This rearrangement joins TRBV7-2 to TRBJ1-1; tentatively, D is TRBD1 (5 bases). The CDR3 contains 14 residues. Trimming left V 5 bases short and J 0 bases short, with 10 bases between. The V gene's germline CDR1 is SGHTA and CDR2 FQGNSA. CDR3 bases: TGTGCCAGCAGCATTCAGGGAATGAACACTGAAGCTTTCTTT. This encodes CASSIQGMNTEAFF.

There are a few counts of this clonotype. The chain has TRBV19 and TRBJ2-1, with D possibly being TRBD2 (6 bases). With 9 bases removed from V and 1 base from J, the gap between germline ends came to 13 bases. This CDR3 region has 14 residues. Germline values: CDR1 LNHDA, CDR2 SQIVND (reference sequence). CDR3 residues: CASAGRRSYNEQFF. Written as DNA, the CDR3 is TGTGCCAGCGCGGGGAGAAGATCCTACAATGAGCAGTTCTTC. Full variable domain (missing parts from reference TRBV19 and TRBJ2-1): DGGITQSPKYLFRKEGQNVTLSCEQNLNHDAMYWYRQDPGQGLRLIYYSQIVNDFQKGDIAEGYSVSREKKESFPLTVTSAQKNPTAFYLCASAGRRSYNEQFFGPGTRLTVL.

The genes are TRBV19 and TRBJ2-1; TRBD1 agrees at 7 bases. The CDR3 totals 15 residues. The trim removed 3 bases at V and 5 bases at J, leaving 7 bases unmatched. Germline assignment: CDR1 LNHDA and CDR2 SQIVND (reference sequence). The CDR3 DNA reads TGTGCCAGTAGTATCCTCCCGACAGGGAACAATGAGCAGTTCTTC. Translating gives CASSILPTGNNEQFF.

This clonotype was recorded many times. CDR3 protein: CASSDRGPYEQYF. The CDR3 DNA reads TGTGCCAGCAGTGATAGAGGTCCCTACGAGCAGTACTTC. The J gene is TRBJ2-7, the V gene TRBV7-9; no firm D call. Trimming removed 6 bases at V and 2 bases at J, with 11 bases between. The CDR3 is 13 residues long. Germline V lookup: CDR1 SEHNR, CDR2 FQNEAQ (reference sequence). Full variable domain (rest looked up from reference TRBV7-9 and TRBJ2-7): DTGVSQNPRHKITKRGQNVTFRCDPISEHNRLYWYRQTLGQGPEFLTYFQNEAQLEKSRLLSDRFSAERPKGSFSTLEIQRTEQGDSAMYLCASSDRGPYEQYFGPGTRLTVT.

This clonotype was seen many times. The chain couples TRBV20-1 to TRBJ2-7; maybe TRBD1 (5 bases). Between the trimmed V and J ends, which lost 3 bases and 6 bases, there was a span of 12 bases. Germline loops: CDR1 DFQATT, CDR2 SNEGSKA (reference sequence). CDR3 size: 12 residues. The CDR3 loop is CSASQGSGEQYF. The CDR3 DNA sequence: TGCAGTGCTAGTCAGGGATCAGGCGAGCAGTACTTC.

This clonotype occurred many times. This rearrangement joins TRBV6-1 to TRBJ2-1; 12 bases are a match to TRBD2. CDR3 length: 15 amino acids. The J segment lost 6 bases and the V segment lost 6 bases, leaving 6 bases of the junction unmatched. Germline CDR1 is MNHNS and CDR2 is SASEGT. CDR3 protein: CASSAGLAGRNEQFF. The CDR3 DNA follows: TGTGCCAGCAGCGCGGGACTAGCGGGCCGCAATGAGCAGTTCTTC.

This clonotype has ten or more counts. This chain links TRBV12-3 or TRBV12-4 with TRBJ1-5, with D hard to call. The CDR3 contains 14 residues. Between the trimmed V and J ends, which lost 8 bases and 3 bases, there was a span of 14 bases. The CDR3 loop reads CASGTLIANQPQHF. In nucleotides, the CDR3 is TGTGCCAGCGGCACTCTTATCGCCAATCAGCCCCAGCATTTT.

Concerning this clonotype itself: A read error may explain this, as a much larger clone is one base away. J is TRBJ2-3 and V is TRBV7-6, with a possible D match to TRBD2 (5 bases). Germline lookup yields CDR1 SGHVS and CDR2 FNYEAQ. This CDR3 has 15 amino acids. CDR3 DNA sequence: TGTGCCAGCAGTCCACGGGGTGCCGTCACAGATACGCAGTGTTTT. Translation gives CASSPRGAVTDTQCF.

This clonotype was counted between two and nine times. The rearrangement joins TRBV18 to TRBJ2-3; D may be TRBD1 (7 bases). Germline V gene sequence: CDR1 KGHSH, CDR2 LQKENI. This CDR3 contains 16 residues. V was clipped by 3 bases and J by 1 base, with 14 bases between them. The CDR3 loop is CASSPTGDRGTDTQYF. The CDR3 DNA is TGTGCCAGCTCACCTACGGGAGACAGGGGCACAGATACGCAGTATTTT.

This clonotype appeared many times. The chain uses TRBV27 and TRBJ1-5; possibly TRBD1 for D (5 bases). V lost 5 bases and J 0 bases, leaving 8 bases between the germline ends. This CDR3 is built from 14 residues. Germline CDR1 reads MNHEY; CDR2 reads SMNVEV (reference sequence). The CDR3: CASSRGNSNQPQHF. DNA for the CDR3: TGTGCCAGCAGTCGGGGGAATAGCAATCAGCCCCAGCATTTT.

There are many counts of this clonotype. V and J are TRBV6-5 and TRBJ2-7; D gene ambiguous. V gave up 2 bases and J gave up 2 bases, with 10 bases separating them. Germline values: CDR1 MNHEY, CDR2 SVGAGI. The CDR3 is 14 amino acids. The CDR3 coding sequence is TGTGCCAGCAGTTACGGGCAAGGCGCCTACGAGCAGTACTTC. It codes for CASSYGQGAYEQYF.

This clonotype was seen repeatedly, ten times or more. This chain connects TRBV6-1 to TRBJ1-5; no clear D. Germline CDR1 MNHNS, CDR2 SASEGT. The CDR3 contains 15 residues. Trimming removed 2 bases at V and 3 bases at J, with 11 bases between. The CDR3: CASSELRVDNQPQHF. The CDR3 DNA reads TGTGCCAGCAGTGAACTGAGGGTAGACAATCAGCCCCAGCATTTT.

The chain combines TRBV13 with TRBJ1-3, with D unresolved. The CDR3 has 17 residues. The germline V and J ends were trimmed by 5 bases and 0 bases, with 17 bases remaining between them. CDR1 is PRHDT, CDR2 FYEKMQ, per germline (reference sequence). CDR3 in amino acids: CASSTSVVPTSGNTIYF. CDR3 coding DNA: TGTGCCAGCAGCACAAGTGTGGTTCCTACCTCTGGAAACACCATATATTTT. The whole variable domain, filled in from reference TRBV13 and TRBJ1-3, reads AAGVIQSPRHLIKEKRETATLKCYPIPRHDTVYWYQQGPGQDPQFLISFYEKMQSDKGSIPDRFSAQQFSDYHSELNMSSLELGDSALYFCASSTSVVPTSGNTIYFGEGSWLTVV.

This clonotype was seen at least ten times. V and J are TRBV29-1 and TRBJ1-2; no firm D call. Germline CDR1 SQVTM, CDR2 ANQGSEA. The CDR3 runs to 14 residues. V was pared by 5 bases and J by 2 bases, with 15 bases between. The DNA for the CDR3 is TGCAGCGTTATTGAGGGAGGAATGAACTATGGCTACACCTTC. This sequence encodes CSVIEGGMNYGYTF.

In its sample, this clonotype was seen many times. The chain couples TRBV7-9 to TRBJ2-3, with TRBD2 matching over 10 bases. Germline CDR1 SEHNR, CDR2 FQNEAQ (reference sequence). J lost 6 bases, V lost 5 bases, and 5 bases had no gene match. The CDR3 sequence is 14 residues long. The CDR3 nucleotides read TGTGCCAGCAGCCTCGGGACTAGCGCTGATACGCAGTATTTT. This sequence encodes CASSLGTSADTQYF.

Concerning this clonotype itself: One end of the junction fails to match germline, which may point to a read error. The chain couples TRBV27 to TRBJ2-7, with TRBD1 matching over 8 bases. Germline CDR1 and CDR2: MNHEY and SMNVEV (reference sequence). This CDR3 has 13 amino acids. CDR3 protein: CVSSYYRGYEQYF. CDR3 bases: TGTGTTAGCAGTTACTACAGGGGGTACGAGCAGTACTTT.

This clonotype has only a few counts. This chain uses TRBV19 with TRBJ1-5; TRBD1 might be the D (6 bases). The CDR3 runs 17 residues. Trimming took off 4 bases at V and 4 bases at J, with 20 bases between the two ends. Germline V lookup: CDR1 LNHDA, CDR2 SQIVND (reference sequence). The CDR3 sequence is CASSTEGQQLFNQPQHF. In nucleotides, the CDR3 is TGTGCCAGTAGTACAGAGGGACAACAACTTTTTAATCAGCCCCAGCATTTT. The variable domain in full, completed from reference TRBV19 and TRBJ1-5, reads DGGITQSPKYLFRKEGQNVTLSCEQNLNHDAMYWYRQDPGQGLRLIYYSQIVNDFQKGDIAEGYSVSREKKESFPLTVTSAQKNPTAFYLCASSTEGQQLFNQPQHFGDGTRLSIL.

The CDR3 reads CASSAGTRLRGNKPQHF. The CDR3 bases are TGTGCCAGCAGTGCCGGGACGAGGCTCAGGGGAAATAAGCCCCAGCATTTT. This chain joins TRBV27 and TRBJ1-5; weak D call: TRBD1 (6 bases). The ends were cut back, 5 bases at V and 8 bases at J, with 25 bases in the middle. CDR3 size: 17 residues. CDR1 and CDR2 from the germline V gene are MNHEY and SMNVEV (reference sequence).